The 20 T cell receptor beta chains given below trace back to one sample, sequenced in a study of cytomegalovirus exposure and HLA in healthy donors. The study ran its PCR with 60 Vbeta and 13 Jbeta primers. Sequencing was performed with immunoSEQ multiplex PCR; in TCRdb, only in-frame clones are kept and a portion is missing. The sample consists of about 56,000 clones, roughly 80% of them appearing once. The sample consisted of PBMCs. These receptors were taken from a man aged 40-50 years in good health and CMV-seronegative.

The chain links TRBV5-1 to TRBJ1-3, with D possibly being TRBD1 (5 bases). The V end was cut by 4 bases, the J end by 0 bases, with 14 bases between. Germline CDR1 reads SGHRS; CDR2 reads YFSETQ. The CDR3 totals 16 residues. The CDR3 sequence is CASSKTAGPSGNTIYF. The CDR3 region has the DNA TGCGCCAGCAGCAAGACCGCAGGGCCCTCTGGAAACACCATATATTTT.

The J gene is TRBJ2-7, the V gene TRBV19; 7 bases match TRBD2. Germline V lookup: CDR1 LNHDA, CDR2 SQIVND (reference sequence). The V and J ends lost 1 base and 2 bases, in that order; junction bases with no gene match: 11. This CDR3 is 17 amino acids long. CDR3 sequence reads: CASSIGEGSILTYEQYF. For the CDR3, the DNA is TGTGCCAGTAGTATAGGGGAGGGGAGCATATTAACCTACGAGCAGTACTTC.

The rearrangement joins TRBV19 to TRBJ2-7; 8 nucleotides match TRBD2. The CDR3 totals 14 residues. V was pared by 4 bases and J by 5 bases, with 7 bases of the junction left unmatched. CDR1 is LNHDA, CDR2 SQIVND, per germline (reference sequence). For the CDR3, the DNA is TGTGCCAGTAGTAGAGCCGGGACTAGACACGAGCAGTACTTC. It codes for CASSRAGTRHEQYF.

This chain connects TRBV4-1 to TRBJ2-5; 7 nucleotides agree with TRBD2. Germline V gene data show CDR1 as MGHRA and CDR2 as YSYEKL. V lost 4 bases, J lost 4 bases, and 3 bases stayed unmatched. The CDR3 length is 13 residues. For the CDR3, the DNA is TGCGCCAGCAGCCGGGGGGGTGTAGAGACCCAGTACTTC. Its translation is CASSRGGVETQYF.

This chain links TRBV9 with TRBJ2-5, with D maybe TRBD2 (5 bases). The J call may be incorrect, as the DNA end agrees better with TRBJ2-7. The CDR3 length is 14 residues. Per germline, CDR1 SGDLS and CDR2 YYNGEE. CDR3 in amino acids: CASSPHTPGVEQYF. The CDR3 bases are TGTGCCAGCAGCCCCCACACGCCCGGGGTCGAGCAGTACTTC.

The chain employs TRBV11-2 and TRBJ1-4; D is possibly TRBD1 (6 bases). Between the trimmed V and J ends, which lost 6 bases and 8 bases, there was a span of 16 bases. The CDR3 is 14 residues long. Per germline, CDR1 SGHAT and CDR2 FQNNGV. The CDR3: CASSKPQGGEKLFF. CDR3 bases: TGTGCCAGCAGTAAACCACAGGGTGGGGAAAAACTGTTTTTT.

This clone was seen only a few times. The gene calls are TRBV6-1 and TRBJ2-7; TRBD1 aligns across 10 bases. Per germline, CDR1 MNHNS and CDR2 SASEGT. V trimming: 1 base; J trimming: 4 bases; junction bases outside the gene matches: 13. This CDR3 comprises 18 residues. CDR3 protein: CASSEGSPRQGAKYEQYV. Here the CDR3 DNA reads TGTGCCAGCAGTGAAGGATCGCCCCGACAGGGGGCGAAGTACGAGCAGTACGTC.

V usage is TRBV7-9 and J usage is TRBJ2-7; 8 bases fit TRBD1. V shed 4 bases, J shed 2 bases, and the junction held 4 bases outside the gene matches. The CDR3 is 14 amino acids. Germline CDR1 SEHNR, CDR2 FQNEAQ (reference sequence). CDR3 DNA: TGTGCCAGCAGCTCCGGGACAGGTGCCTACGAGCAGTACTTC. Translation: CASSSGTGAYEQYF.

J is TRBJ1-2 and V is TRBV4-1, with D unclear. Per germline, CDR1 MGHRA and CDR2 YSYEKL. This CDR3 is 14 amino acids long. V was clipped by 0 bases and J by 8 bases, with 13 bases between them. DNA for the CDR3: TGCGCCAGCAGCCAAGATCTTCGGGGATGGGGCTACACCTTC. This codes for CASSQDLRGWGYTF.

In its sample, this clone was seen once. The rearrangement links TRBV28 to TRBJ1-5; 7 bases match TRBD1. The germline V gene has CDR1 MDHEN and CDR2 SYDVKM. The CDR3 totals 15 residues. Losses at the gene ends were 7 bases for V and 7 bases for J; bases not matched to a gene: 13. The CDR3 sequence: CASKYTGDFGQPQHF. The CDR3 DNA follows: TGTGCCAGCAAATATACAGGGGATTTTGGACAGCCCCAGCATTTT.

J is TRBJ2-1 and V is TRBV7-9; 7 nucleotides agree with TRBD1. In germline, CDR1 is SEHNR, CDR2 FQNEAQ (reference sequence). The CDR3 has 15 residues. The trim removed 1 base at V and 1 base at J, leaving 1 base unmatched. The CDR3 DNA sequence: TGTGCCAGCAGCTTAGACAGGGGATCCTACAATGAGCAGTTCTTC. Protein: CASSLDRGSYNEQFF.

The chain joins TRBV5-1 to TRBJ2-1; 9 nucleotides align to TRBD2. The V gene end was trimmed by 4 bases and the J gene end by 3 bases; junction bases not matched to a gene: 8. The CDR3 loop spans 16 amino acids. Germline CDR1 reads SGHRS; CDR2 reads YFSETQ. CDR3 in amino acids: CASSGYAGGDYNEQFF. In DNA, the CDR3 is TGCGCCAGCAGCGGTTACGCGGGGGGGGACTACAATGAGCAGTTCTTC.

The V gene is TRBV6-1, the J gene TRBJ2-5; D unclear. Germline V lookup: CDR1 MNHNS, CDR2 SASEGT. Trimming took 9 bases from V and 2 from J, leaving 7 bases between them. This CDR3 is built from 11 residues. CDR3 nucleotide sequence: TGTGCCAGTCTCAGACAAGAGACCCAGTACTTC. Its protein product is CASLRQETQYF.

The chain employs TRBV10-1 and TRBJ2-3, with D maybe TRBD1 (5 bases). V lost 0 bases and J 2 bases, leaving 12 bases between the germline ends. This CDR3 region has 16 residues. In germline, CDR1 is WNHNN, CDR2 SYGVQD (reference sequence). The CDR3 DNA reads as TGCGCCAGCAGTGAGTCGGGGCGGTTTTCCACAGATACGCAGTATTTT. Protein: CASSESGRFSTDTQYF.

The chain couples TRBV29-1 to TRBJ1-4, with TRBD1 matching 7 bases. This CDR3 comprises 12 residues. V shed 6 bases and J 7 bases; nucleotides not matched to a gene: 5. Germline V gene lookup returns CDR1 SQVTM and CDR2 ANQGSEA. CDR3 coding DNA: TGCAGCGTAGGTCAGGGGGGTGAAAAACTGTTTTTT. Amino acid sequence: CSVGQGGEKLFF.

The chain uses TRBV6-6 and TRBJ2-7; maybe TRBD1 (5 bases). Germline assignment: CDR1 MNHNY and CDR2 SVGAGI (reference sequence). This CDR3 is built from 14 residues. V was trimmed by 7 bases and J by 6 bases, leaving 19 bases between them. CDR3: CASTVRVASGEQYF. For the CDR3, the DNA is TGTGCCAGCACCGTCAGGGTGGCTTCTGGCGAGCAGTACTTC.

V and J are TRBV30 and TRBJ2-4; the match to TRBD2 covers 9 bases. V dropped 5 bases and J dropped 6; count of bases not matched to a gene: 5. The CDR3 covers 13 residues. The germline gives CDR1 GTSNPN, CDR2 SVGIG (reference sequence). The CDR3 spells CAWLQRGVNIQYF. In nucleotides, the CDR3 is TGTGCCTGGTTGCAGCGGGGGGTAAACATTCAGTACTTC. The variable domain in full, with the rest retrieved from reference TRBV30 and TRBJ2-4, is SQTIHQWPATLVQPVGSPLSLECTVEGTSNPNLYWYRQAAGRGLQLLFYSVGIGQISSEVPQNLSASRPQDRQFILSSKKLLLSDSGFYLCAWLQRGVNIQYFGAGTRLSVL.

The V and J genes are TRBV30 and TRBJ1-6; TRBD1 matches at 9 bases. The CDR3 runs 15 residues. Unmatched junction bases numbered 9, after V lost 4 bases and J lost 8 bases. Germline assignment: CDR1 GTSNPN and CDR2 SVGIG (reference sequence). The CDR3, as DNA: TGTGCCTGGACCCAGGCGAGGACAGGGGATTCACCCCTCCACTTT. This encodes CAWTQARTGDSPLHF. Full variable domain (remainder filled in from reference TRBV30 and TRBJ1-6): SQTIHQWPATLVQPVGSPLSLECTVEGTSNPNLYWYRQAAGRGLQLLFYSVGIGQISSEVPQNLSASRPQDRQFILSSKKLLLSDSGFYLCAWTQARTGDSPLHFGNGTRLTVT.

The chain combines TRBV9 with TRBJ2-7, with D perhaps TRBD2 (5 bases). CDR3 length equals 11 residues. Germline V lookup: CDR1 SGDLS, CDR2 YYNGEE. Trimming took 7 bases from V and 5 from J, leaving 10 bases between them. In DNA form, the CDR3 reads TGTGCCAGCGGGAGCCTCCACGAGCAGTACTTC. It translates to CASGSLHEQYF.

J is TRBJ2-2 and V is TRBV19, with 12 bases that match TRBD2. The CDR3 extends over 16 amino acids. With 3 bases clipped from V and 5 bases from J, the junction kept 4 bases outside the gene matches. The germline V gene encodes CDR1 LNHDA and CDR2 SQIVND (reference sequence). The CDR3 DNA sequence: TGTGCCAGTAGTATCCTAGCGGGGGGGCGTACCGGGGAGCTGTTTTTT. It specifies CASSILAGGRTGELFF.